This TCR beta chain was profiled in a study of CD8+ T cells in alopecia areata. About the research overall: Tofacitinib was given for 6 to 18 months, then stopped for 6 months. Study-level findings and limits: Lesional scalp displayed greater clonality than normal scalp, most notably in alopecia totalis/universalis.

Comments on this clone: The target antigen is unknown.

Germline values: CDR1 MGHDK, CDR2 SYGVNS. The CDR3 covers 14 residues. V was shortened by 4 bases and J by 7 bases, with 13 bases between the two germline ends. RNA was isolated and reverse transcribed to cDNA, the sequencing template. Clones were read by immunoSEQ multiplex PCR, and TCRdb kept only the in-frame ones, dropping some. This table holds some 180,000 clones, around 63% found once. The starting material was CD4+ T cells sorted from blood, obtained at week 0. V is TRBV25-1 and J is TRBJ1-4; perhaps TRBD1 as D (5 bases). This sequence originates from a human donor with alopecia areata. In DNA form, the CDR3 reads TGTGCCAGCAGTGCCAGGGAACGTGGTGAAAAACTGTTTTTT. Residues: CASSARERGEKLFF.